The rows below give T cell receptor beta chains drawn from one sample of a study of cytomegalovirus exposure and HLA in healthy donors. The table came from immunoSEQ multiplex PCR; TCRdb's copy has only in-frame clones and leaves some out. The sample comprises 120,000 to 150,000 clones, around nine tenths of which are singletons, and 7.5% to 9% rests with the top ten. Sequenced: PBMCs. The receptors originated from a man aged 18-30 years in good health and CMV-seropositive. CDR3s include the opening cysteine and the closing phenylalanine or tryptophan. A D gene is named only where the DNA matches it firmly. Some rows have no size entry. The others give once, few or many, or a class for an expanded clone.

TRBV7-3,NA,TRBJ2-3,TRBD2,TGTGCCAGCAGCTTATATGCTAGCGGGAGTGCAGATACGCAGTATTTT,CASSLYASGSADTQYF
TRBV9,NA,TRBJ1-1,NA,TGTGCCAGCAGCGAGCTAGGGGTGAACACTGAAGCTTTCTTT,CASSELGVNTEAFF
TRBV25-1,NA,TRBJ2-5,TRBD2,TGTGCCAGCAGTGAACGGGGACTAGCTAAAGAGACCCAGTACTTC,CASSERGLAKETQYF
TRBV30,NA,TRBJ2-7,TRBD2,TGTGCCTGGAGCATGGGGAGCGGGGAGTGGGAGCAGTACTTC,CAWSMGSGEWEQYF
TRBV11-3,NA,TRBJ1-1,NA,TGTGCCAGCAGCTTGACAGAGAGGTCCCCAGCTTTCTTT,CASSLTERSPAFF
TRBV10-3,NA,TRBJ1-4,TRBD1,TGTGCCACCACGGACAGGGGGCGCAACCATGGAACTAATGAAAAACTGTTTTTT,CATTDRGRNHGTNEKLFF
TRBV6-5,NA,TRBJ1-1,NA,TGTGCCAGCGCCCAGGGCCCGTGGGGCACTGAAGCTTTCTTT,CASAQGPWGTEAFF
TRBV5-8,NA,TRBJ2-1,TRBD1,TGTGCCAGCAGCTTGGGGGGACAGGGAATCGATGAGCAGTTCTTC,CASSLGGQGIDEQFF
TRBV27,NA,TRBJ1-4,NA,TGTGCCAGCAGTTTATTTACGGGGGGCTTGGGTGAAAAACTGTTTTTT,CASSLFTGGLGEKLFF
TRBV7-2,few,TRBJ2-7,NA,TGTGCCAGCAGCCAAGGGGACTGGCACTACGAGCAGTACTTC,CASSQGDWHYEQYF
TRBV11-2,NA,TRBJ2-7,NA,TGTGCCAGCAGCCCAAACTACGAGCAGTACTTC,CASSPNYEQYF
TRBV2,NA,TRBJ2-5,TRBD1,TGTGCCAGCAGTGATATCGGGACAGTAGGGGAGACCCAGTACTTC,CASSDIGTVGETQYF
TRBV18,once,TRBJ1-2,NA,TGTGCCAGCTCACCACCGGGCAGGGGATATGGCTACACCTTC,CASSPPGRGYGYTF
TRBV30,NA,TRBJ1-1,TRBD1,TGTGCCTGGAGTTCAGGACAGGATCTACTCACTGAAGCTTTCTTT,CAWSSGQDLLTEAFF
TRBV6-5,NA,TRBJ1-5,TRBD1,TGTGCCAGCAGTAACCTGGGACAGGGGGCTGCCGCCCAGCATTTT,CASSNLGQGAAAQHF
TRBV7-3,NA,TRBJ1-2,NA,TGTGCCAGCAGCCCTTCTGCGGGCAGGGGATCGGGCGGCTACACCTTC,CASSPSAGRGSGGYTF
TRBV4-1,NA,TRBJ2-7,NA,TGCGCCAGCAGCCAAGGACAGTACGAGCAGTACTTC,CASSQGQYEQYF
TRBV25-1,NA,TRBJ2-3,NA,TGTGCCAGCAGTGAATACGGTTCAGATACGCAGTATTTT,CASSEYGSDTQYF
TRBV27,once,TRBJ2-5,TRBD1,TGTGCCAGCAACCTAGGACAGGGGCAAGAGACCCAGTACTTC,CASNLGQGQETQYF
TRBV27,NA,TRBJ2-5,TRBD2,TGTGCCAGCAGCTCCGGGACTAGCGGGTACCAAGAGACCCAGTACTTC,CASSSGTSGYQETQYF
TRBV6-1,NA,TRBJ2-2,TRBD1,TGTGCCAGCAGGACAGGGGCCGGGGAGCTGTTTTTT,CASRTGAGELFF
TRBV7-7,NA,TRBJ2-5,NA,TGTGCTAGCAGCTTAGATTCTGGCATGGAGACCCAGTACTTC,CASSLDSGMETQYF
TRBV28,NA,TRBJ1-5,NA,TGTGCCAGCAGTTTAGGGGCTCAGCCCCAGCATTTT,CASSLGAQPQHF
TRBV19,NA,TRBJ1-2,NA,TGTGCCAGTAGTATAGGTTGGGCCAGGGTTGATGGCTACACCTTC,CASSIGWARVDGYTF
TRBV10-1,NA,TRBJ2-7,NA,TGCGCCAGCAGTGAGTCGTCCCGGGGATCTGGATACGAGCAGTACTTC,CASSESSRGSGYEQYF
TRBV28,NA,TRBJ1-2,NA,TGTGCCAGCAGTCCTGACAGATATGGCTACACCTTC,CASSPDRYGYTF
TRBV7-9,NA,TRBJ1-3,NA,TGTGCCAGCAGCCGAAGGGACATTGGAAACACCATATATTTT,CASSRRDIGNTIYF
TRBV5-1,NA,TRBJ1-1,NA,TGCGCCAGCAGCTTGGCCCCATTCCCCAGGCTTAACACTGAAGCTTTCTTT,CASSLAPFPRLNTEAFF
TRBV25-1,NA,TRBJ2-2,NA,TGTGCCAGCAGTGTAGACGGGGGGGAGCTGTTTTTT,CASSVDGGELFF
TRBV5-4,NA,TRBJ1-3,NA,TGTGCCAGCAGCTTGGGGACTGGCGGAAACACCATATATTTT,CASSLGTGGNTIYF
TRBV6-1,NA,TRBJ2-3,TRBD1,TGTGCCAGCGGGCCGGGACAGGGTTCGGATACGCAGTATTTT,CASGPGQGSDTQYF
TRBV6-5,NA,TRBJ2-1,NA,TGTGCCAGCAGTTATGGTAAACAGAGCAACTACAATGAGCAGTTCTTC,CASSYGKQSNYNEQFF